These 4 T cell receptor beta chains share one sample of origin, sequenced in a study of T cell repertoires in cytomegalovirus infection. TCRdb processed the reads anew with MiXCR; each CDR3 protein has one entry. The sample yields about 250,000 distinct CDR3 sequences, around 6.2% seen once. Sequencing was done on a sample of PBMCs. Receptors were obtained from a human donor in good health (CMV status not recorded). Some clones in this sample may be carry-over from other donors' samples.

The V and J genes are TRBV7-8 and TRBJ1-2, with TRBD1 identical over 10 bases. Trimming removed 6 bases from V and 8 bases from J; junction bases left unmatched: 9. Germline V CDR1 and CDR2: SGHVS, FQNEAQ. CDR3 length: 14 amino acids. The CDR3 protein is CASRSDRGPSGYTF. The CDR3, as DNA: TGTGCCAGCAGATCCGACAGGGGGCCTAGCGGCTACACCTTC.

This clonotype appeared many times. This chain uses TRBV20-1 with TRBJ1-5; the D is unclear. The CDR3 runs 12 residues. CDR1 DFQATT and CDR2 SNEGSKA come from the germline V gene (reference sequence). V shed 3 bases and J shed 7 bases, with 10 bases lying between them. Here the CDR3 reads CSARRFTQPQHF. CDR3 sequence (DNA): TGCAGTGCTAGGAGGTTCACGCAGCCCCAGCATTTT.

This clonotype was detected many times. The genes are TRBV2 and TRBJ2-2, with D hard to call. The germline gives CDR1 SNHLY, CDR2 FYNNEI. The length of the CDR3 is 15 residues. V was pared by 0 bases and J by 1 base, with 6 bases between. The CDR3 DNA is TGTGCCAGCAGTGAAGCGCTGGAGAACACCGGGGAGCTGTTTTTT. Residues: CASSEALENTGELFF.

The CDR3: CASSLAGQGTNEQFF. In nucleotides, the CDR3 is TGTGCCAGCAGCTTAGCTGGACAGGGGACCAATGAGCAGTTCTTC. This chain uses TRBV7-9 with TRBJ2-1; 9 bases map to TRBD1. Germline CDR1 SEHNR, CDR2 FQNEAQ (reference sequence). The CDR3 runs to 15 residues. The J segment lost 6 bases and the V segment lost 0 bases, leaving 3 bases of the junction unmatched.